The T cell receptor (beta chain) described here comes from a study of blood T cell repertoires in COVID-19. Whole-study context: The study drew acute and convalescent COVID-19 samples from the United States, Italy and Spain. In each case, the material was cDNA or gDNA derived from T cells, B-cell-depleted T cells, or PBMCs.

CDR3 size: 15 residues. Germline CDR1 reads MDHEN; CDR2 reads SYDVKM. V lost 5 bases to trimming and J lost 1 base; unmatched junction nucleotides: 5. Clones were read by immunoSEQ multiplex PCR, and TCRdb kept only the in-frame ones, dropping some. Of around 33,000 clones listed, less than 95% are singletons. What was sequenced was peripheral blood. The sequence was collected from a man older than 75 with acute or convalescent COVID-19. The rearrangement links TRBV28 to TRBJ2-3, with TRBD2 identical over 8 bases. This chain's CDR3 is CASSVGGAGTDTQYF. The CDR3 DNA is TGTGCCAGCAGTGTCGGGGGGGCCGGCACAGATACGCAGTATTTT. The complete variable domain, with remaining parts taken from reference TRBV28 and TRBJ2-3, reads DVKVTQSSRYLVKRTGEKVFLECVQDMDHENMFWYRQDPGLGLRLIYFSYDVKMKEKGDIPEGYSVSREKKERFSLILESASTNQTSMYLCASSVGGAGTDTQYFGPGTRLTVL.